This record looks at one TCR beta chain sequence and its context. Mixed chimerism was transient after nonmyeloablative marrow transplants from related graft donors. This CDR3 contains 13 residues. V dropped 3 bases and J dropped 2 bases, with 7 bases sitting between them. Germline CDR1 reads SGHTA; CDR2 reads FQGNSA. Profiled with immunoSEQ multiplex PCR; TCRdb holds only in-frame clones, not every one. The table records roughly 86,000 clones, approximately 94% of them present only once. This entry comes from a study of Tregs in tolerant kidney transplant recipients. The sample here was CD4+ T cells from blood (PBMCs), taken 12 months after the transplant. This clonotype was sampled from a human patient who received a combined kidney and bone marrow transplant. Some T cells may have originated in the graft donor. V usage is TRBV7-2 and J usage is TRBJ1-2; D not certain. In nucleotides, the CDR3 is TGTGCCAGCAGCTTTCCGGAGAACTATGGCTACACCTTC. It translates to CASSFPENYGYTF.